A single sample gave rise to the 24 T cell receptor beta chains below, sequenced in a study of T cells in Graves' hyperthyroidism and ophthalmopathy. TCR beta CDR3 region amplification was performed from RNA transcripts. An initial round of RT-PCR targeting the TCR CDR3 relied on the HTBI primer set. TCRdb reanalysed the multiplex PCR reads using MiXCR and keeps one entry per CDR3 protein. The data contain approximately 870,000 distinct CDR3 sequences, more than 30% of them singletons. The sequencing input was blood. These receptor sequences come from a man aged 18 to 29 with Graves' hyperthyroidism.

This chain connects TRBV6-6 to TRBJ1-2; D not resolved. Germline CDR1 MNHNY, CDR2 SVGAGI (reference sequence). The CDR3 has 12 amino acids. The ends were cut back, 6 bases at V and 6 bases at J, with 11 bases in the middle. The CDR3 protein is CASRSPGDGYTF. CDR3 sequence (DNA): TGTGCCAGCAGATCCCCCGGGGATGGCTACACCTTC.

The CDR3 is CASRGDSWKNSPLHF. Here the CDR3 DNA reads TGTGCCAGCAGGGGGGACAGTTGGAAGAATTCACCCCTCCACTTT. The chain combines TRBV2 with TRBJ1-6; the match to TRBD1 covers 7 bases. Looked up from germline, CDR1 is SNHLY and CDR2 is FYNNEI. This CDR3 region has 15 residues. Trimming removed 6 bases from V and 7 bases from J; junction bases left unmatched: 9.

V and J are TRBV9 and TRBJ1-6, with D possibly matching TRBD1 (5 bases). Trimming stripped 0 bases from V and 4 bases from J, with 11 bases between. CDR3 length: 16 residues. Germline values: CDR1 SGDLS, CDR2 YYNGEE. The CDR3: CASSVGDGHYNSPLHF. The CDR3 DNA sequence: TGTGCCAGCAGCGTAGGGGACGGACATTATAATTCACCCCTCCACTTT.

The table lists this clonotype with a few counts. This chain links TRBV4-1 with TRBJ2-7; 11 bases map to TRBD2. The CDR3 covers 16 residues. With 0 bases clipped from V and 4 bases from J, the junction kept 5 bases outside the gene matches. Germline V gene sequence: CDR1 MGHRA, CDR2 YSYEKL. The CDR3 region is CASSQDSLAGAYEQYF. As DNA, the CDR3 is TGCGCCAGCAGCCAAGATTCACTAGCGGGAGCTTACGAGCAGTACTTC.

This clonotype was counted a few times. The V and J genes are TRBV7-9 and TRBJ2-5; either TRBD1 or TRBD2 may supply D (5 bases each). This CDR3 has 13 residues. Trimming removed 5 bases at V and 4 bases at J, with 11 bases between. CDR1 is SEHNR and CDR2 is FQNEAQ in the germline V gene (reference sequence). CDR3 protein: CASSPRDPETQYF. CDR3 DNA: TGTGCCAGCAGCCCCCGGGACCCAGAGACCCAGTACTTC.

This clonotype showed up just a few times. The chain is built from TRBV9 and TRBJ1-1, with TRBD1 identical over 7 bases. CDR3 length: 15 amino acids. The trim removed 7 bases at V and 2 bases at J, leaving 11 bases unmatched. CDR1 is SGDLS, CDR2 YYNGEE, per germline. CDR3 residues: CASGPSTGPNTEAFF. CDR3 DNA sequence: TGTGCCAGCGGACCCTCGACAGGGCCCAACACTGAAGCTTTCTTT.

This clonotype was detected a few times. This rearrangement joins TRBV7-2 to TRBJ1-5, with a tentative D call TRBD1 (6 bases). This CDR3 is built from 14 residues. The ends were cut back, 7 bases at V and 6 bases at J, with 16 bases in the middle. The V gene's germline CDR1 is SGHTA and CDR2 FQGNSA. CDR3: CASTRRQGTQPQHF. The CDR3 coding sequence is TGTGCCAGCACCCGCCGCCAGGGGACTCAGCCCCAGCATTTT.

The chain uses TRBV12-3 or TRBV12-4 and TRBJ2-2, with 10 bases that match TRBD1. Unmatched junction bases numbered 7, after V lost 6 bases and J lost 3 bases. The CDR3 consists of 16 residues. The CDR3: CASSLSGTGDTGELFF. For the CDR3, the DNA is TGTGCCAGCAGCCTCTCCGGGACAGGGGACACCGGGGAGCTGTTTTTT.

This clonotype was observed a handful of times. This chain joins TRBV12-3 or TRBV12-4 and TRBJ2-5; D is perhaps TRBD1 or TRBD2 (6 bases each). V shed 3 bases and J shed 4 bases, with 15 bases lying between them. This CDR3 contains 15 residues. CDR3 sequence reads: CASSFRLQGGETQYF. The DNA for the CDR3 is TGTGCCAGCAGTTTTCGTTTACAGGGAGGAGAGACCCAGTACTTC.

As for this clonotype: The junction shows a germline mismatch at one end, possibly a read error. V gene TRBV7-2 combines with J gene TRBJ2-7; 14 nucleotides agree with TRBD2. CDR3 length: 16 amino acids. CDR1 SGHTA and CDR2 FQGNSA come from the germline V gene. The chain's CDR3 is CASSQVGLAGVNEQYF. DNA of the CDR3: TGCGCCAGCAGCCAGGTGGGACTAGCGGGAGTAAACGAGCAGTACTTC.

The rearrangement links TRBV7-8 to TRBJ2-3; tentative D call: TRBD2 (6 bases). The CDR3 has 15 residues. V was pared by 2 bases and J by 0 bases, with 9 bases between. Germline V gene data show CDR1 as SGHVS and CDR2 as FQNEAQ. The CDR3 DNA reads TGTGCCAGCAGCTTACTGGCGGGAAGCACAGATACGCAGTATTTT. Amino acid sequence: CASSLLAGSTDTQYF.

The chain recombines TRBV9 with TRBJ1-1; possibly TRBD1 for D (5 bases). V lost 5 bases, J lost 1 base, and 15 bases lay in between. Germline values: CDR1 SGDLS, CDR2 YYNGEE. CDR3 length: 15 amino acids. The CDR3 sequence is CASSAGEGRNTEAFF. The CDR3 DNA follows: TGTGCCAGCAGTGCCGGGGAGGGGAGGAACACTGAAGCTTTCTTT.

In regard to this clonotype: This may arise from a read error, as a much more abundant clone is one base away. CDR3 residues: CASSIVDNGQPQHF. In DNA form, the CDR3 reads TGTGCCAGTAGTATAGTGGACAATGGCCAGCCCCAGCATTTT. The chain has TRBV19 and TRBJ1-5; maybe TRBD1 (5 bases). The CDR3 runs to 14 residues. The germline V gene has CDR1 LNHDA and CDR2 SQIVND (reference sequence). Trimming left V 1 base short and J 7 bases short, with 11 bases between.

There are many counts of this clonotype. The chain links TRBV29-1 to TRBJ1-1; the D is unclear. Between the trimmed V and J ends, which lost 5 bases and 2 bases, there was a span of 9 bases. Germline CDR1 SQVTM, CDR2 ANQGSEA. The CDR3 consists of 12 residues. CDR3 protein: CSVSGFNTEAFF. The DNA for the CDR3 is TGCAGCGTTAGCGGGTTTAACACTGAAGCTTTCTTT.

This clonotype showed up just a few times. This sequence joins TRBV5-1 and TRBJ2-2; unclear D gene. The CDR3 spans 15 residues. Germline CDR1 SGHRS, CDR2 YFSETQ. Trimming removed 6 bases at V and 6 bases at J, with 18 bases between. The CDR3 reads CASTGQELPSGELFF. DNA for the CDR3: TGCGCCAGCACTGGGCAGGAGCTCCCGTCCGGGGAGCTGTTTTTT.

The chain has TRBV29-1 and TRBJ2-3, with 7 bases lining up with TRBD1. The CDR3 covers 12 residues. With V trimmed by 7 bases and J by 3 bases, 4 bases remained unmatched. Looked up from germline, CDR1 is SQVTM and CDR2 is ANQGSEA. CDR3 sequence (DNA): TGCAGCGGATCGACAGGGACAGATACGCAGTATTTT. It specifies CSGSTGTDTQYF.

This CDR3 is CASSDPGRNTGELFF. CDR3 bases: TGTGCCAGCAGTGATCCAGGGCGGAACACCGGGGAGCTGTTTTTT. V gene TRBV2 combines with J gene TRBJ2-2; tentative D call: TRBD1 (5 bases). Germline V gene data show CDR1 as SNHLY and CDR2 as FYNNEI. This CDR3 has 15 residues. V was cut by 3 bases and J by 1 base, with 9 bases left in between. The full variable domain, its missing parts supplied by reference TRBV2 and TRBJ2-2, is EPEVTQTPSHQVTQMGQEVILRCVPISNHLYFYWYRQILGQKVEFLVSFYNNEISEKSEIFDDQFSVERPDGSNFTLKIRSTKLEDSAMYFCASSDPGRNTGELFFGEGSRLTVL.

V gene TRBV2 combines with J gene TRBJ2-7; D gene unclear. V was pared by 6 bases and J by 5 bases, with 14 bases between. This CDR3 spans 13 amino acids. Germline V gene sequence: CDR1 SNHLY, CDR2 FYNNEI. CDR3 amino acids: CASSPGWGNEQYF. The CDR3 DNA sequence: TGTGCCAGCAGCCCCGGGTGGGGAAACGAGCAGTACTTC.

The chain links TRBV25-1 to TRBJ2-7, with a weak D call TRBD1 (5 bases). This CDR3 contains 15 residues. The V end was cut by 6 bases, the J end by 4 bases, with 19 bases between. In germline, CDR1 is MGHDK, CDR2 SYGVNS. This chain's CDR3 is CASSSDDSPSYEQYF. CDR3 DNA: TGTGCCAGCAGCTCCGACGACAGCCCTTCGTACGAGCAGTACTTC.

This clonotype was picked up many times. This sequence joins TRBV19 and TRBJ1-5, with D possibly TRBD1 on 5 matching bases. CDR1 and CDR2 from the germline V gene are LNHDA and SQIVND (reference sequence). This CDR3 is 15 amino acids long. V lost 7 bases and J 2 bases, leaving 15 bases between the germline ends. CDR3 amino acids: CASTHAGQGNQPQHF. CDR3 nucleotide sequence: TGTGCCAGTACCCATGCGGGGCAGGGCAATCAGCCCCAGCATTTT.

The gene calls are TRBV4-1 and TRBJ2-7; D is possibly TRBD2 (6 bases). This CDR3 contains 14 residues. CDR1 is MGHRA and CDR2 is YSYEKL in the germline V gene. V was trimmed by 2 bases and J by 2 bases, leaving 10 bases between them. The CDR3 coding sequence is TGCGCCAGCAGCCAAAGCGGAGGGCCCTACGAGCAGTACTTC. Its protein product is CASSQSGGPYEQYF.

This clonotype was detected once. V and J are TRBV7-2 and TRBJ2-7; D call uncertain. Trimming shortened V by 4 bases and J by 1 base, and 14 bases separated the two germline ends. There are 15 residues in the CDR3. Germline CDR1 reads SGHTA; CDR2 reads FQGNSA. The CDR3 loop reads CASSSAPYTSYEQYF. The CDR3 DNA reads TGTGCCAGCAGCTCAGCCCCGTACACTTCCTACGAGCAGTACTTC.

As for this clonotype: The CDR3 does not close with the conserved phenylalanine or tryptophan, likely indicating a read error. The DNA is omitted, as the CDR3 cannot be located on it reliably, and the CDR3 follows TCRdb's listing. The J gene is TRBJ1-3, the V gene TRBV2; TRBD1, as called in the table, went unchecked against the DNA. Germline V CDR1 and CDR2: SNHLY, FYNNEI. The CDR3 is 8 residues long, counting both termini. CDR3 residues: CASSDNRI.

This clonotype has just a few counts. The chain links TRBV20-1 to TRBJ2-5; D gene uncertain. CDR1 and CDR2 from the germline V gene are DFQATT and SNEGSKA (reference sequence). This CDR3 region has 11 residues. The V end was cut by 4 bases, the J end by 5 bases, with 8 bases between. The CDR3 is CSATQEETQYF. CDR3 nucleotides: TGCAGTGCTACTCAGGAGGAGACCCAGTACTTC.